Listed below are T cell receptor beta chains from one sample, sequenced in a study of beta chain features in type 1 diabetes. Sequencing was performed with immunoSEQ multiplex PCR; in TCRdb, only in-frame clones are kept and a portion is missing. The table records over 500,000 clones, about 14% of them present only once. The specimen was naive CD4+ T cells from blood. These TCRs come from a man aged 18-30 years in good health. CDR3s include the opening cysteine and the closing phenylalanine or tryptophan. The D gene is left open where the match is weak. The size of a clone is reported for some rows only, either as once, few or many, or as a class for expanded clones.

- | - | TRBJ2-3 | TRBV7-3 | TGTGCCAGCAGCTTAACGCACCTCGGGACCGTGGGTATACATACGCAGTATTTT | CASSLTHLGTVGIHTQYF
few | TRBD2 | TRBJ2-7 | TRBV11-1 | TGTGCCAGCAGCCCGGGACTAGCGGTAACATACGAGCAGTACTTC | CASSPGLAVTYEQYF
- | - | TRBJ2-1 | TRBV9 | TGTGCCAGCAGTTCCTCGATGAATGAGCAGTTCTTC | CASSSSMNEQFF
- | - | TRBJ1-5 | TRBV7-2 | TGTGCCAGCAGCTTTGATATTCAGCCCCAGCATTTT | CASSFDIQPQHF
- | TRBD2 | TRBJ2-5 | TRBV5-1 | TGCGCCAGCAGCTTCACGGGGGGTCAAGAGACCCAGTACTTC | CASSFTGGQETQYF
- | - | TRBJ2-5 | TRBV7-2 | TGTGCCAGCAGCCCCCGTTTAGCGGAAGAGACCCAGTACTTC | CASSPRLAEETQYF
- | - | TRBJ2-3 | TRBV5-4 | TGTGCCAGCCCCTCGAGGGGAAGTCAGGCAGATACGCAGTATTTT | CASPSRGSQADTQYF
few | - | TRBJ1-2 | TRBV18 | TGTGCCAGCTCACCACCAGGGGTGGGGTATGGCTACACCTTC | CASSPPGVGYGYTF
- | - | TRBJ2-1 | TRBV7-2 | TGTGCCAGCAGCTTATTTCCAAAGGGGTACAATGAGCAGTTCTTC | CASSLFPKGYNEQFF
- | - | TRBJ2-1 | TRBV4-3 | TGCGCCAGCAGCCAAGAGGGCGGGGGCCCATACAATGAGCAGTTCTTC | CASSQEGGGPYNEQFF
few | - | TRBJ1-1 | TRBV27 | TGTGCCAGCAGATCCGGGACACTGAACACTGAAGCTTTCTTT | CASRSGTLNTEAFF
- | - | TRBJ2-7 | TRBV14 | TGTGCCAGCAGTCTCACAGTAGGGAACTACGAGCAGTACTTC | CASSLTVGNYEQYF
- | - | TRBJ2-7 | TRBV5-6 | TGTGCCAGCAGCCCGTATCGTAGGGTTGACTACGAGCAGTACTTC | CASSPYRRVDYEQYF
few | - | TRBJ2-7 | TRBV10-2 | TGCGCCAGCAGTGGATGGGCTCGCTCCTACGAGCAGTACTTC | CASSGWARSYEQYF
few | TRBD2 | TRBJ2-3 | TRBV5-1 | TGCGCCAGCAGCTTGGCCACTAGCGGGATCACAGATACGCAGTATTTT | CASSLATSGITDTQYF
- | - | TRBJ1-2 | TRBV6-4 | TGTGCCAGCAGTGACGGGCTCAGAACATCGCGCGGCTACACCTTC | CASSDGLRTSRGYTF
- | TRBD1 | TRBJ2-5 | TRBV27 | TGTGCCAGCAGTTTACGACAGGGGCAAGAGACCCAGTACTTC | CASSLRQGQETQYF
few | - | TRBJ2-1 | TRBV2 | TGTGCCAGCAGGGACTACAATGAGCAGTTCTTC | CASRDYNEQFF
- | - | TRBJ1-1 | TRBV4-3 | TGCGCCAGCAGCCAGGACACTCGAAGGAACACTGAAGCTTTCTTT | CASSQDTRRNTEAFF
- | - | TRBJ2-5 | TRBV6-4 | TGTGCCAGCAGTGACTGGGCAGGGACCCAGTACTTC | CASSDWAGTQYF
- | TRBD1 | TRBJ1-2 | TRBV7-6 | TGTGCCAGCAGCGGGACAGCCTCCCCAGGAGTCTATGGCTACACCTTC | CASSGTASPGVYGYTF
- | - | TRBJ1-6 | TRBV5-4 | TGCGCCAGCAGCCACACGACGCGCCACTTT | CASSHTTRHF
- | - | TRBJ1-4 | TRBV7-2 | TGTGCCAGCAGCTTAGAAGGGTGGGGCCGTCAACTGTTTTTT | CASSLEGWGRQLFF
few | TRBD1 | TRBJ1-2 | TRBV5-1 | TGCGCCAGCAGCCGCGAGGGGGCCCTGTATGGCTACACCTTC | CASSREGALYGYTF
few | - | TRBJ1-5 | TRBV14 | TGTGCCAGCAGCCAAGTGAGGCGAGGGAAGGCGGATCAGCCCCAGCATTTT | CASSQVRRGKADQPQHF
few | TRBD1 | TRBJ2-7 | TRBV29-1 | TGCAGCGCCACAGGGGACCACTACGAGCAGTACTTC | CSATGDHYEQYF
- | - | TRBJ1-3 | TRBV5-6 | TGTGCCAGCAGCCCTACAGGGTCAGGAAACACCATATATTTT | CASSPTGSGNTIYF
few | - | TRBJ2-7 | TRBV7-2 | TGTGCCAGCAGCTTAGCCGGGGCCCAGGGCCCCTACGAGCAGTACTTC | CASSLAGAQGPYEQYF
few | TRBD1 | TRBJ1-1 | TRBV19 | TGTGCCAGTAGTATTCGTCCCCCCTTACAGGGGGGGAGTTTTGGGAACACTGAAGCTTTCTTT | CASSIRPPLQGGSFGNTEAFF
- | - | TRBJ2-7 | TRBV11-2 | TGTGCCAGCAGCTTAGAGCCTCTGCGGGGCTACGAGCAGTACTTC | CASSLEPLRGYEQYF